The clone carrying this T cell receptor (beta chain) has more than one count but fewer than ten. Its cognate antigen is unknown. TCRdb passed the reads through MiXCR, listing each CDR3 protein once. The sample shows more than 5,000 distinct CDR3 sequences, around 52% of them seen only once. The data originate from a study of T cell repertoires in cytomegalovirus infection. Overall study context: Through public TCR beta signatures, both CMV infection and matching HLA type were indicated.

V lost 0 bases and J 4 bases, leaving 10 bases between the germline ends. This CDR3 contains 15 residues. Looked up from germline, CDR1 is LGHNA and CDR2 is YNFKEQ. This clonotype was obtained from a human donor in good health (CMV status not recorded). Some clones in this sample may be carry-over from other donors' samples. The rearrangement uses TRBV4-2 and TRBJ1-3; a possible D gene is TRBD1 (5 bases). The sequenced sample was PBMCs, sequenced either directly or after in vitro stimulation (not recorded which). In DNA, the CDR3 is TGTGCCAGCAGCCAAGATTATCAGGGAGGAAACACCATATATTTT. It is translated as CASSQDYQGGNTIYF.